This T cell receptor beta chain was captured in a study of T-cell memory formation after mild COVID-19. The sample holds a few counts of this clonotype. Using its own MiXCR run on the 5' RACE reads, TCRdb lists one record per CDR3 protein. Among just over 350,000 distinct CDR3 sequences listed, approximately 14% were seen once. The CDR3 length is 15 residues. V dropped 4 bases and J dropped 8 bases, with 20 bases sitting between them. CDR1 and CDR2 (germline): SGHTA, FQGTGA. The chain uses TRBV7-3 and TRBJ1-2; tentatively, D is TRBD1 (5 bases). The source of this sequence is a man younger than 30 who had mild COVID-19 (a few samples of this study predate the infection). Cell type and time point are not known. The specimen was PBMCs or a T cell subset sorted from them (not recorded which). The CDR3 DNA follows: TGTGCCAGCAGCTCCAATGGGGGGAGGGCGATCGGCTACACCTTC. Amino acid sequence: CASSSNGGRAIGYTF.